Detailed here is one T cell receptor beta chain. The table came from immunoSEQ multiplex PCR; TCRdb's copy has only in-frame clones and leaves some out. The repertoire consists of about 110,000 clones, with around nine tenths occurring once and the leading ten covering roughly 1.4%. The sample belongs to a study of cytomegalovirus exposure and HLA in healthy donors. The ends were cut back, 1 base at V and 3 bases at J, with 21 bases in the middle. The CDR3 sequence is 18 residues long. Germline V CDR1 and CDR2: SGDLS, YYNGEE. The validation cohort, a group of some 120 subjects, included the donors and was separate from the roughly 720-subject first cohort.

Source material: PBMCs. This TCR was sampled from a woman in her twenties or thirties in good health and CMV-seropositive. The chain combines TRBV9 with TRBJ2-3, with a weak D call TRBD2 (7 bases). DNA for the CDR3: TGTGCCAGCAGCGTAAATCGGTGGGGGGGCGAAGGGACAGATACGCAGTATTTT. Its translation is CASSVNRWGGEGTDTQYF.